The 9 T cell receptor beta chains below were found in one sample sequenced in a study of blood T cell repertoires in COVID-19. The table came from immunoSEQ multiplex PCR; TCRdb's copy has only in-frame clones and leaves some out. The sample records about 530,000 clones, roughly nine tenths being singletons. The specimen sequenced was peripheral blood. The receptors come from a woman between 45 and 60 years old with COVID-19, enrolled during active disease.

This rearrangement joins TRBV2 to TRBJ1-2; D is uncertain. The CDR3 extends over 14 amino acids. CDR1 SNHLY and CDR2 FYNNEI come from the germline V gene. The ends were cut back, 6 bases at V and 0 bases at J, with 11 bases in the middle. The CDR3 sequence: CASRGDPSNYGYTF. The CDR3, as DNA: TGTGCCAGCAGGGGAGACCCATCTAACTATGGCTACACCTTC.

The V call is TRBV5-6, the J call TRBJ2-7, with 8 bases fitting TRBD2. The CDR3 runs 14 residues. From germline, CDR1 is SGHDT and CDR2 YYEEEE. Losses at the gene ends were 4 bases for V and 3 bases for J; bases not matched to a gene: 6. In DNA form, the CDR3 reads TGTGCCAGCAGCGTGACTAGCGATCACTACGAGCAGTACTTC. Translation: CASSVTSDHYEQYF.

A remark on this clone: Other DNA sequences in this specimen translate into the identical CDR3. The chain's CDR3 is CASSLGTDYGYTF. The CDR3 nucleotides read TGTGCCAGCAGTCTCGGGACAGACTATGGCTACACCTTC. J is TRBJ1-2 and V is TRBV7-9; 7 bases are shared with TRBD1. The CDR3 has 13 amino acids. V lost 6 bases, J lost 3 bases, and 4 bases stayed unmatched. Per germline, CDR1 SEHNR and CDR2 FQNEAQ (reference sequence).

The chain couples TRBV28 to TRBJ1-2; D is ambiguous. CDR3 size: 15 residues. V shed 4 bases and J shed 9 bases, with 21 bases lying between them. From germline, CDR1 is MDHEN and CDR2 SYDVKM. The CDR3 sequence: CASSSAGTGPLSYTF. CDR3 DNA sequence: TGTGCCAGCAGTTCGGCGGGAACCGGCCCACTAAGCTACACCTTC.

This clone has a handful of counts. The chain is built from TRBV21-1 and TRBJ2-3; TRBD2 is the table's D call and was not checked against the DNA. TRBV21-1 is a pseudogene locus. CDR3 length: 18 residues. The CDR3, as DNA: TGTGCCAGCAGCAAAAAATGGCGAGTAGCGGGGAGTACAGATACGCAGTATTTT. Translated, it gives CASSKKWRVAGSTDTQYF.

This clone was detected a few times. The V gene is TRBV5-1, the J gene TRBJ1-1; D gene uncertain. The CDR3 covers 15 residues. Germline V gene sequence: CDR1 SGHRS, CDR2 YFSETQ. Trimming shortened V by 0 bases and J by 3 bases, and 12 bases separated the two germline ends. CDR3 residues: CASSLAPHRDTEAFF. The CDR3 DNA sequence: TGCGCCAGCAGCTTGGCCCCCCATAGAGACACTGAAGCTTTCTTT.

The chain has TRBV7-4 and TRBJ2-1; the D is unclear. V was pared by 8 bases and J by 0 bases, with 14 bases between. CDR1 SGHVT and CDR2 SQSDAQ come from the germline V gene. This CDR3 region has 15 residues. The chain's CDR3 is CASPKESSSYNEQFF. As DNA, the CDR3 is TGTGCCAGCCCCAAGGAGAGCAGCTCCTACAATGAGCAGTTCTTC.

The chain employs TRBV7-2 and TRBJ1-6; D remains ambiguous. This CDR3 comprises 15 residues. V lost 1 base, J lost 7 bases, and 11 bases lay in between. The V gene's germline CDR1 is SGHTA and CDR2 FQGNSA. The chain's CDR3 is CASSLGPGRNSPLHF. The CDR3 nucleotides are TGTGCCAGCAGCTTAGGACCAGGTCGCAATTCACCCCTCCACTTT.

The chain recombines TRBV19 with TRBJ1-1; D is uncertain. The CDR3 runs to 17 residues. V dropped 3 bases and J dropped 7 bases, with 24 bases sitting between them. The germline CDR1 and CDR2 sequences are LNHDA and SQIVND (reference sequence). This CDR3 reads CASSIVGPRAGKSEAFF. CDR3 sequence (DNA): TGTGCCAGTAGTATTGTCGGACCCCGCGCGGGTAAGAGTGAAGCTTTCTTT.